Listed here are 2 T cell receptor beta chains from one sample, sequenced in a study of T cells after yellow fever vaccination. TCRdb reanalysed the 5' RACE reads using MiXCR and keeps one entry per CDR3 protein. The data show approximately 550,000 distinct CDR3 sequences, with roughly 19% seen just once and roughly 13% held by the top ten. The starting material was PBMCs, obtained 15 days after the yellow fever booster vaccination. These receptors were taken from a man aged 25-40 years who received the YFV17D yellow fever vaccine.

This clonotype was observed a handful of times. Written as DNA, the CDR3 is TGCGCCAGCAGCCCATGGACAGGGTACTACAATGAGCAGTTCTTC. Translating it yields CASSPWTGYYNEQFF. V is TRBV4-3 and J is TRBJ2-1, with 8 nucleotides matching TRBD1. From germline, CDR1 is LGHNA and CDR2 YSLEER. This CDR3 comprises 15 residues. After removal of 4 bases from V and 3 bases from J, the junction contained 5 bases not matched to a gene.

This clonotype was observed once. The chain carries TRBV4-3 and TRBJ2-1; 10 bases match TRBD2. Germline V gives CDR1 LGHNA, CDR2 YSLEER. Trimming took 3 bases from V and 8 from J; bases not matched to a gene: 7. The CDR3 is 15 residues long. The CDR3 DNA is TGCGCCAGCAGCCAGCACCTAGCGGGAGCCTATGAGCAGTTCTTC. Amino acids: CASSQHLAGAYEQFF.